The sequence of this TCR beta chain was determined in a study of blood T cell repertoires in COVID-19. At the level of the study: From the United States, Italy and Spain came samples of acute and convalescent COVID-19. PBMCs, B-cell-depleted T cells, or T cells were the source of the cDNA or gDNA that made up the material.

This clone was seen once. Methods used by the authors: It was from reference gene primer amplification that nucleated cell counts were estimated. Assay used: immunoSEQ multiplex PCR; TCRdb lists only in-frame clones, some missing. V and J calls and clone size are those listed in that table; D and trimming were worked out from the DNA. The table includes some 47,000 clones, roughly 80% detected once. Trimming cost V 4 bases and J 0 bases, with 6 bases left between them. Germline CDR1 KGHSH, CDR2 LQKENI. This CDR3 has 14 amino acids. The TCR sequence derives from a human donor in a cohort sampled during active COVID-19. This sequence joins TRBV18 and TRBJ1-4; unclear D gene. Sequencing was done on a sample of peripheral blood. CDR3 bases: TGTGCCAGCTCACTTGGAGCAACTAATGAAAAACTGTTTTTT. Its translation: CASSLGATNEKLFF.